The 27 T cell receptor beta chains below all came from one sample that was sequenced in a study of cytomegalovirus exposure and HLA in healthy donors. The PCR contained 60 Vbeta and 13 Jbeta primers. Generated by immunoSEQ multiplex PCR, the TCRdb table keeps only in-frame clones and is missing some. The table records some 100,000 clones, 76% of them present only once. Sequencing input: PBMCs. Receptors were obtained from a woman between 45 and 60 years old in good health and CMV-seropositive.

This clone was detected only a few times. This sample also contains other DNA sequences that code for the same CDR3. The gene calls are TRBV15 and TRBJ2-7; a weak D match, TRBD1 (5 bases). V lost 1 base to trimming and J lost 4 bases, with 8 bases between them. The CDR3 is 13 amino acids. CDR1 and CDR2 (germline): LNHNV, YYDKDF (reference sequence). CDR3 protein: CATSRVAGYEQYF. The CDR3 bases are TGTGCCACCAGCAGAGTCGCAGGGTACGAGCAGTACTTC. Drawing the rest from reference TRBV15 and TRBJ2-7, the complete variable domain is DAMVIQNPRYQVTQFGKPVTLSCSQTLNHNVMYWYQQKSSQAPKLLFHYYDKDFNNEADTPDNFQSRRPNTSFCFLDIRSPGLGDTAMYLCATSRVAGYEQYFGPGTRLTVT.

This clone showed up just once. J is TRBJ1-1 and V is TRBV5-4; the match to TRBD1 covers 12 bases. V lost 5 bases and J lost 0; bases outside the gene matches: 8. The CDR3 covers 17 residues. Germline V gene lookup returns CDR1 SGHNT and CDR2 YYREEE (reference sequence). For the CDR3, the DNA is TGTGCCAGCAGTTCCGGGACAGGGGGCTCTATGAACACTGAAGCTTTCTTT. Its protein product is CASSSGTGGSMNTEAFF. The whole variable domain, remainder taken from reference TRBV5-4 and TRBJ1-1, is ETGVTQSPTHLIKTRGQQVTLRCSSQSGHNTVSWYQQALGQGPQFIFQYYREEENGRGNFPPRFSGLQFPNYSSELNVNALELDDSALYLCASSSGTGGSMNTEAFFGQGTRLTVV.

The rearrangement joins TRBV9 to TRBJ2-7; D call uncertain. The CDR3 runs 15 residues. CDR1 and CDR2 (germline): SGDLS, YYNGEE. Trimming pared 2 bases from V and 2 bases from J, leaving 14 bases between. The CDR3: CASSVDATTTYEQYF. In DNA form, the CDR3 reads TGTGCCAGCAGCGTCGACGCAACTACCACCTACGAGCAGTACTTC.

The chain carries TRBV7-8 and TRBJ1-5; tentatively, D is TRBD1 (5 bases). Per germline, CDR1 SGHVS and CDR2 FQNEAQ. V gave up 4 bases and J gave up 0 bases, with 7 bases separating them. The CDR3 is 14 amino acids. The chain's CDR3 is CASSSDSSNQPQHF. The CDR3 DNA follows: TGTGCCAGCAGCTCCGACAGTAGCAATCAGCCCCAGCATTTT.

The V gene is TRBV19, the J gene TRBJ1-5; 8 nucleotides match TRBD1. The germline V gene has CDR1 LNHDA and CDR2 SQIVND (reference sequence). CDR3 length: 17 amino acids. V shed 8 bases, J shed 2 bases, and the junction held 14 bases outside the gene matches. CDR3 region: CASVRQGHGMGNQPQHF. The CDR3 nucleotides are TGTGCCAGTGTCCGACAGGGGCACGGGATGGGCAATCAGCCCCAGCATTTT.

The genes are TRBV5-1 and TRBJ2-7; 11 bases line up with TRBD2. V trimming: 3 bases; J trimming: 4 bases; junction bases outside the gene matches: 9. This CDR3 comprises 16 residues. Looked up from germline, CDR1 is SGHRS and CDR2 is YFSETQ. The CDR3 nucleotides are TGCGCCAGCAGCTGGCTTCCGGGACTAGCGGCTTACGAGCAGTACTTC. Its protein product is CASSWLPGLAAYEQYF.

Note on this clone: A junction boundary mismatches the germline segment, possibly from a read error. The V call is TRBV4-1, the J call TRBJ2-1; no firm D call. Germline CDR1 and CDR2: MGHRA and YSYEKL. The CDR3 has 16 amino acids. For the CDR3, the DNA is TGCGCCAGCAGCCAAGATCGGAGCTGGCGCTACGATGAGCAGTTCTTC. Its protein is CASSQDRSWRYDEQFF.

This clone was seen only a few times. The chain joins TRBV7-8 to TRBJ2-1; TRBD2 is a possible D gene (5 bases). Germline lookup yields CDR1 SGHVS and CDR2 FQNEAQ. This CDR3 spans 14 amino acids. Trimming pared 1 base from V and 9 bases from J, leaving 13 bases between. The CDR3: CASSLGTTGSEQFF. CDR3 nucleotides: TGTGCCAGCAGCTTAGGAACGACGGGAAGTGAGCAGTTCTTC.

The sample holds one count of this clone. The V and J genes are TRBV11-2 and TRBJ2-1, with D perhaps TRBD2 (5 bases). The length of the CDR3 is 14 residues. Germline V gene sequence: CDR1 SGHAT, CDR2 FQNNGV. The germline V and J ends were trimmed by 6 bases and 14 bases, with 23 bases remaining between them. This CDR3 is CASSSVRTGQREFF. The DNA for the CDR3 is TGTGCCAGCAGTTCTGTTCGGACTGGCCAGAGAGAGTTCTTC.

This clone was observed a few times. The genes are TRBV6-6 and TRBJ1-5, with D possibly being TRBD1 (5 bases). Trimming removed 4 bases at V and 11 bases at J, with 21 bases between. Germline loops: CDR1 MNHNY, CDR2 SVGAGI (reference sequence). The CDR3 is 15 amino acids. Written as DNA, the CDR3 is TGTGCCAGCAGTTCTGAAGGGCAGGTCTCAGGGTCCCAGCATTTT. Translated: CASSSEGQVSGSQHF.

This clone was observed once. This sequence joins TRBV5-8 and TRBJ1-5, with D maybe TRBD1 (6 bases). The ends were cut back, 4 bases at V and 7 bases at J, with 12 bases in the middle. This CDR3 has 13 amino acids. Germline V gene data show CDR1 as SGHTS and CDR2 as YDEGEE. The CDR3 protein is CASSGTWGQPQHF. The CDR3 DNA is TGTGCCAGCAGCGGGACATGGGGGCAGCCCCAGCATTTT.

The rearrangement joins TRBV6-5 to TRBJ1-1; a weak D match, TRBD1 (5 bases). CDR1 is MNHEY, CDR2 SVGAGI, per germline. The CDR3 loop spans 15 amino acids. The V end lost 0 bases, the J end lost 1 base, and 9 bases lay between the germline ends. The CDR3 region is CASSYSQAENTEAFF. DNA for the CDR3: TGTGCCAGCAGTTACTCACAGGCCGAGAACACTGAAGCTTTCTTT.

V is TRBV5-4 and J is TRBJ2-2, with TRBD2 matching over 7 bases. J gave up 3 bases and V 3 bases, and 8 bases lay outside the gene matches. The CDR3 is made up of 16 amino acids. Germline V gene sequence: CDR1 SGHNT, CDR2 YYREEE (reference sequence). DNA for the CDR3: TGTGCCAGCAGCTCCCCCTCGGGGGGACACACCGGGGAGCTGTTTTTT. As protein: CASSSPSGGHTGELFF.

V and J are TRBV7-9 and TRBJ2-7; TRBD2 might be the D (5 bases). Germline CDR1 reads SEHNR; CDR2 reads FQNEAQ (reference sequence). This CDR3 is built from 12 residues. V lost 3 bases and J lost 4, with 7 bases in between. CDR3 in DNA: TGTGCCAGCAGCTTGACTACTTACGAGCAGTACTTC. As protein: CASSLTTYEQYF.

The rearrangement links TRBV23-1 to TRBJ1-1, with TRBD1 matching over 9 bases. TRBV23-1 is sorted into the ORF group, with uncertain function. V dropped 4 bases and J dropped 1; count of bases not matched to a gene: 10. This CDR3 has 17 residues. CDR3: CASSLPGQGHENTEAFF. The DNA of the CDR3 is TGCGCCAGCAGTCTCCCGGGACAGGGCCATGAGAACACTGAAGCTTTCTTT.

The chain carries TRBV30 and TRBJ2-7, with D perhaps matching TRBD2 (5 bases). From germline, CDR1 is GTSNPN and CDR2 SVGIG (reference sequence). The CDR3 covers 14 residues. Trimming stripped 2 bases from V and 2 bases from J, with 13 bases between. The CDR3 nucleotides are TGTGCCTGGAGTCACGGGTCCGGGGCCTACGAGCAGTACTTC. Protein: CAWSHGSGAYEQYF.

This rearrangement joins TRBV19 to TRBJ2-7; a possible D gene is TRBD1 (6 bases). This CDR3 comprises 14 residues. CDR1 and CDR2 from the germline V gene are LNHDA and SQIVND (reference sequence). With 6 bases removed from V and 2 bases from J, the gap between germline ends came to 14 bases. The CDR3 DNA reads as TGTGCCAGTAGGCTCCGCGAGGGGGCCTACGAGCAGTACTTC. Its protein product is CASRLREGAYEQYF. Filled out from reference TRBV19 and TRBJ2-7, the complete variable domain reads DGGITQSPKYLFRKEGQNVTLSCEQNLNHDAMYWYRQDPGQGLRLIYYSQIVNDFQKGDIAEGYSVSREKKESFPLTVTSAQKNPTAFYLCASRLREGAYEQYFGPGTRLTVT.

V and J are TRBV4-2 and TRBJ1-4; 7 nucleotides match TRBD1. The CDR3 contains 19 residues. Germline trimming cut 0 bases from V and 3 bases from J; bases unmatched to any gene: 13. From germline, CDR1 is LGHNA and CDR2 YNFKEQ. The chain's CDR3 is CASSQDRTGVSLSNEKLFF. The CDR3 region has the DNA TGTGCCAGCAGCCAAGATAGAACAGGGGTCTCCCTCTCTAATGAAAAACTGTTTTTT.

This chain uses TRBV15 with TRBJ2-5, with a possible D match to TRBD2 (6 bases). This CDR3 is 16 amino acids long. Trimming took 3 bases from V and 3 from J, leaving 17 bases between them. Germline V lookup: CDR1 LNHNV, CDR2 YYDKDF (reference sequence). The CDR3 DNA sequence: TGTGCCACCAGCAGGGAGGGGACGTTAAGGGAAGAGACCCAGTACTTC. This translates into CATSREGTLREETQYF.

The chain couples TRBV27 to TRBJ1-5, with D possibly TRBD1 on 6 matching bases. Trimming took off 2 bases at V and 4 bases at J, with 12 bases between the two ends. The CDR3 has 15 residues. The V gene's germline CDR1 is MNHEY and CDR2 SMNVEV (reference sequence). The CDR3 here is CASSLGGRLNQPQHF. The CDR3 bases are TGTGCCAGCAGTTTAGGGGGCCGACTAAATCAGCCCCAGCATTTT.

The rearrangement uses TRBV14 and TRBJ2-2, with 7 bases matching TRBD2. Germline CDR1 and CDR2: SGHDN and FVKESK. The CDR3 is 12 amino acids. V lost 7 bases to trimming and J lost 4 bases; unmatched junction nucleotides: 0. In DNA, the CDR3 is TGTGCCAGCATAGCGGGCACCGGGGAGCTGTTTTTT. Its translation: CASIAGTGELFF.

CDR3 in DNA: TGTGCCAGCAGTTCCTTGGACAGGGAGCTGTTTTTT. Translating it yields CASSSLDRELFF. The gene calls are TRBV7-3 and TRBJ2-2; D is possibly TRBD1 (5 bases). Germline loops: CDR1 SGHTA, CDR2 FQGTGA. Trimming took off 6 bases at V and 9 bases at J, with 11 bases between the two ends. The CDR3 consists of 12 residues.

This clone was detected only once. This CDR3 is CASSVGGQGSYEQYF. CDR3 DNA sequence: TGTGCCAGCAGCGTAGGGGGACAGGGGTCCTACGAGCAGTACTTC. This chain connects TRBV9 to TRBJ2-7; 10 bases fit TRBD1. The CDR3 is made up of 15 amino acids. Trimming took 0 bases from V and 1 from J; bases not matched to a gene: 1. The germline CDR1 and CDR2 sequences are SGDLS and YYNGEE. Together with reference TRBV9 and TRBJ2-7, the CDR3 gives the full variable domain: DSGVTQTPKHLITATGQRVTLRCSPRSGDLSVYWYQQSLDQGLQFLIQYYNGEERAKGNILERFSAQQFPDLHSELNLSSLELGDSALYFCASSVGGQGSYEQYFGPGTRLTVT.

Only one count was recorded for this clone. The chain is built from TRBV6-1 and TRBJ1-2, with D unresolved. The length of the CDR3 is 11 residues. Germline loops: CDR1 MNHNS, CDR2 SASEGT. Trimming stripped 1 base from V and 7 bases from J, with 4 bases between. In DNA, the CDR3 is TGTGCCAGCAGTGAAGTCGGTGGCTACACCTTC. This translates into CASSEVGGYTF.

The V and J genes are TRBV4-1 and TRBJ1-2; no clear D. This CDR3 contains 15 residues. V gave up 1 base and J gave up 4 bases, with 13 bases separating them. Germline-derived CDR1 and CDR2 are MGHRA and YSYEKL. CDR3: CASSQARSLAYGYTF. The CDR3 DNA follows: TGCGCCAGCAGCCAAGCCCGGTCCCTTGCCTATGGCTACACCTTC.

This clone appeared a single time. This CDR3 is CASSLGVRGQAFF. CDR3 coding DNA: TGTGCCAGCAGCTTAGGAGTTCGAGGGCAAGCTTTCTTT. The chain combines TRBV13 with TRBJ1-1, with unresolved D. V shed 0 bases and J shed 9 bases, with 11 bases lying between them. This CDR3 has 13 amino acids. The germline V gene has CDR1 PRHDT and CDR2 FYEKMQ (reference sequence).

This clone occurred a few times. The genes are TRBV6-5 and TRBJ2-2; tentative D call: TRBD1 (6 bases). Trimming took 6 bases from V and 0 from J, leaving 11 bases between them. The CDR3 runs to 15 residues. Germline-derived CDR1 and CDR2 are MNHEY and SVGAGI. CDR3 residues: CASSRQDSNTGELFF. The CDR3 nucleotides are TGTGCCAGCAGCCGACAGGACTCGAACACCGGGGAGCTGTTTTTT.